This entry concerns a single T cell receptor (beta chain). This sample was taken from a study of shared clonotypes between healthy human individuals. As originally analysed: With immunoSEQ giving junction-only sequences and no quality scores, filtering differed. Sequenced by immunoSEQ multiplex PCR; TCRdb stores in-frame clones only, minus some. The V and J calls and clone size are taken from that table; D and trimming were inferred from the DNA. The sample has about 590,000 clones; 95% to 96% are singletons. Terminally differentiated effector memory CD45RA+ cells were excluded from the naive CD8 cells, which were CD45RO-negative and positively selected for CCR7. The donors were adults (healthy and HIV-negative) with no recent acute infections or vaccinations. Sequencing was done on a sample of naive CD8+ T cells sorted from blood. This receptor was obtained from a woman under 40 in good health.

As DNA, the CDR3 is TGTGCCTGGAGTGTCCCTCTCCTACCCGGGGCTTTCTTT. Protein sequence: CAWSVPLLPGAFF. V is TRBV30 and J is TRBJ1-1; D unclear. Trimming took 0 bases from V and 11 from J, leaving 16 bases between them. The CDR3 extends over 13 amino acids. Germline CDR1 reads GTSNPN; CDR2 reads SVGIG (reference sequence).